Detailed here is one TCR beta chain. Its antigen is still unknown. These data originate in a study of identical twins. Points from the study as a whole: Out-of-frame TCR alpha sharing in monozygotic twins exceeded recombination model predictions. Fewer insertions were carried by abundant cord blood beta clonotypes, but none was seen in memory repertoires.

After template switching added a universal primer site, the resulting cDNA carried unique molecular identifiers. TCRdb called the 5' RACE reads again in MiXCR, with one record for every CDR3 protein. Counted here are some 690,000 distinct CDR3 sequences, 21% occurring once; the ten biggest clones make up 4.3%. This CDR3 is built from 14 residues. The germline V and J ends were trimmed by 7 bases and 2 bases, with 13 bases remaining between them. Germline loops: CDR1 MNHNS, CDR2 SASEGT. The same sample was also studied in work on T cells expressing NK-cell markers. Turning to that study: An anti-gamma-delta TCR antibody confined sorting to alpha-beta TCR T cells across several of the experiments.

Sequencing was done on a sample of PBMCs. The TCR originated in a woman aged 18 to 35 in good health. J is TRBJ2-3 and V is TRBV6-1, with D perhaps matching TRBD1 (6 bases). This CDR3 is CASKGVRVTDTQYF. CDR3 DNA sequence: TGTGCCAGCAAGGGGGTCCGAGTCACAGATACGCAGTATTTT.